The 12 T cell receptor beta chains given below trace back to one sample, sequenced in a study of blood T cell repertoires in COVID-19. Clones were sequenced by immunoSEQ multiplex PCR, and TCRdb holds only the in-frame ones, with some missing. The sample consists of 55,000 to 90,000 clones, 88% of them appearing once. Sequencing was carried out using peripheral blood. Every receptor here comes from a human donor in a cohort sampled during active COVID-19.

J is TRBJ1-6 and V is TRBV3-1 (or the pseudogene TRBV3-2); D uncertain. There are 14 residues in the CDR3. CDR1 is LGHDT, CDR2 YNNKEL, per germline (reference sequence). Trimming shortened V by 3 bases and J by 9 bases, and 12 bases separated the two germline ends. CDR3 residues: CASSQASGGSPLHF. CDR3 DNA sequence: TGTGCCAGCAGCCAGGCTTCGGGAGGTTCACCCCTCCACTTT.

V usage is TRBV7-6 and J usage is TRBJ2-2, with 7 bases that match TRBD1. Germline V gene sequence: CDR1 SGHVS, CDR2 FNYEAQ. The CDR3 runs to 15 residues. V lost 5 bases and J lost 3; bases outside the gene matches: 6. Written as DNA, the CDR3 is TGTGCCAGCAGCGCCCGACAGGGCGACACCGGGGAGCTGTTTTTT. Its protein is CASSARQGDTGELFF.

V gene TRBV21-1 combines with J gene TRBJ2-3; TRBD2 is taken as the D call from the table, unchecked against the DNA. TRBV21-1 is classified as a pseudogene. The CDR3 covers 16 residues. The CDR3 reads CASSSLGGGRGYTQYF. CDR3 coding DNA: TGTGCCAGCAGTTCTCTAGGCGGAGGGAGGGGATATACGCAGTATTTT.

This clone appeared a single time. V and J are TRBV7-9 and TRBJ2-7, with 12 bases identical to TRBD2. CDR1 is SEHNR, CDR2 FQNEAQ, per germline (reference sequence). V shed 4 bases, J shed 3 bases, and the junction held 4 bases outside the gene matches. The CDR3 consists of 15 residues. The CDR3, as DNA: TGTGCCAGCAGCTCGCAGGGACTAGCGGGCTACGAGCAGTACTTC. It translates to CASSSQGLAGYEQYF.

The V and J genes are TRBV27 and TRBJ2-2; a possible D gene is TRBD1 (6 bases). The CDR3 is made up of 15 amino acids. The ends were cut back, 4 bases at V and 2 bases at J, with 11 bases in the middle. CDR1 MNHEY and CDR2 SMNVEV come from the germline V gene (reference sequence). The CDR3 coding sequence is TGTGCCAGCAGTTCCGGACAGCTTAACACCGGGGAGCTGTTTTTT. Encoded protein: CASSSGQLNTGELFF.

CDR3 bases: TGCGCCAGCAGCTTGCTGACAGGGGGGGAGACAGTGTATGGCTACACCTTC. Translation: CASSLLTGGETVYGYTF. V is TRBV5-1 and J is TRBJ1-2; 9 positions match TRBD1. This CDR3 spans 17 amino acids. V lost 1 base to trimming and J lost 5 bases; unmatched junction nucleotides: 12. The germline V gene encodes CDR1 SGHRS and CDR2 YFSETQ.

This clone was found a few times. V is TRBV6-5 and J is TRBJ2-1; 8 bases match TRBD2. The ends lost 7 bases at V and 3 bases at J; junction bases unmatched: 5. Germline loops: CDR1 MNHEY, CDR2 SVGAGI. The CDR3 covers 14 residues. CDR3 in DNA: TGTGCCAGCACGGAGCGGGAGATCTACAATGAGCAGTTCTTC. Its translation: CASTEREIYNEQFF.

The genes are TRBV6-5 and TRBJ2-7; 11 positions match TRBD1. V was clipped by 7 bases and J by 3 bases; unmatched bases: 8. This CDR3 has 15 amino acids. Germline CDR1 reads MNHEY; CDR2 reads SVGAGI. The CDR3 bases are TGTGCCAGCACCAGGACAGGGGGCGGAAACTACGAGCAGTACTTC. Translation gives CASTRTGGGNYEQYF.

This chain connects TRBV6-7 to TRBJ1-6; perhaps TRBD1 as D (6 bases). TRBV6-7 is an open reading frame whose function is uncertain. The CDR3 covers 18 residues. V lost 1 base and J 0 bases, leaving 13 bases between the germline ends. The CDR3 DNA is TGTGCCAGCAGTTACTGGCAGGGGTTGGACTCCTATAATTCACCCCTCCACTTT. Amino acids: CASSYWQGLDSYNSPLHF.

This clone was seen a handful of times. This rearrangement joins TRBV3-1 (or the pseudogene TRBV3-2) to TRBJ1-3, with no clear D. This CDR3 has 16 residues. V lost 1 base to trimming and J lost 0 bases, with 10 bases between them. The V gene's germline CDR1 is LGHDT and CDR2 YNNKEL (reference sequence). In DNA form, the CDR3 reads TGTGCCAGCAGCCAAGGGTTGGCTTCCTCTGGAAACACCATATATTTT. Translated, it gives CASSQGLASSGNTIYF.

The gene calls are TRBV14 and TRBJ1-1; maybe TRBD1 (5 bases). There are 17 residues in the CDR3. The V end lost 0 bases, the J end lost 1 base, and 15 bases lay between the germline ends. Looked up from germline, CDR1 is SGHDN and CDR2 is FVKESK. The CDR3 protein is CASSQDWGKEGNTEAFF. Written as DNA, the CDR3 is TGTGCCAGCAGCCAAGATTGGGGCAAGGAAGGGAACACTGAAGCTTTCTTT.

The rearrangement links TRBV5-8 to TRBJ2-2; 8 bases map to TRBD1. The J segment lost 3 bases and the V segment lost 7 bases, leaving 8 bases of the junction unmatched. The CDR3 has 15 amino acids. Germline CDR1 is SGHTS and CDR2 is YDEGEE. CDR3 nucleotide sequence: TGTGCCAGCCCCGCCGCAGGGGGCTACACCGGGGAGCTGTTTTTT. It translates to CASPAAGGYTGELFF.